The 27 T cell receptor beta chains below were found in one sample sequenced in a study of blood T cell repertoires in COVID-19. Sequencing used immunoSEQ multiplex PCR; TCRdb keeps in-frame clones, though not all of them. The sample carries 90,000 to 130,000 clones, roughly 86% recorded once. Specimen: peripheral blood. These receptors were taken from a man aged 35-49 years with acute or convalescent COVID-19.

V gene TRBV5-4 combines with J gene TRBJ1-2; 11 nucleotides match TRBD1. J gave up 7 bases and V 0 bases, and 2 bases lay outside the gene matches. The germline V gene encodes CDR1 SGHNT and CDR2 YYREEE (reference sequence). The CDR3 covers 14 residues. CDR3 nucleotides: TGTGCCAGCAGCTTGGCAGGACAGGGGGCTGGCTACACCTTC. Translating it yields CASSLAGQGAGYTF. Together with reference TRBV5-4 and TRBJ1-2, the CDR3 gives the full variable domain: ETGVTQSPTHLIKTRGQQVTLRCSSQSGHNTVSWYQQALGQGPQFIFQYYREEENGRGNFPPRFSGLQFPNYSSELNVNALELDDSALYLCASSLAGQGAGYTFGSGTRLTVV.

The genes are TRBV2 and TRBJ2-1, with a tentative D call TRBD1 (5 bases). CDR3 size: 12 residues. V was cut by 3 bases and J by 12 bases, with 12 bases left in between. The germline CDR1 and CDR2 sequences are SNHLY and FYNNEI. Written as DNA, the CDR3 is TGTGCCAGCAGTGATGGTCCCCAGGGGCAGTTCTTC. This gives the protein CASSDGPQGQFF.

The rearrangement links TRBV4-2 to TRBJ1-1; D is perhaps TRBD1 (5 bases). The CDR3 has 16 amino acids. Germline V lookup: CDR1 LGHNA, CDR2 YNFKEQ. The ends were cut back, 0 bases at V and 1 base at J, with 12 bases in the middle. CDR3 sequence reads: CASSQDLGGGNTEAFF. CDR3 sequence (DNA): TGTGCCAGCAGCCAAGATCTTGGGGGAGGGAACACTGAAGCTTTCTTT.

There are a few counts of this clone. This chain uses TRBV7-2 with TRBJ2-5, with D hard to call. Trimming stripped 2 bases from V and 0 bases from J, with 10 bases between. CDR1 and CDR2 from the germline V gene are SGHTA and FQGNSA. CDR3 length equals 15 residues. The CDR3 bases are TGTGCCAGCAGCTTATTCCACCGGTACCAAGAGACCCAGTACTTC. Its protein is CASSLFHRYQETQYF.

The chain joins TRBV7-3 to TRBJ1-1; 7 bases match TRBD1. Germline V gene lookup returns CDR1 SGHTA and CDR2 FQGTGA. The CDR3 runs 13 residues. V gave up 2 bases and J gave up 9 bases; unmatched junction bases: 6. The CDR3 DNA follows: TGTGCCAGCAGCTTAGCCACGACAGGGAAAGCTTTCTTT. The encoded protein is CASSLATTGKAFF.

The chain links TRBV5-6 to TRBJ2-7; D is possibly TRBD1 (6 bases). CDR1 and CDR2 (germline): SGHDT, YYEEEE. V gave up 1 base and J gave up 2 bases, with 16 bases separating them. The CDR3 contains 16 residues. The CDR3 region has the DNA TGTGCCAGCAGCTTGCGGACGGGACATTTCCCCTACGAGCAGTACTTC. The encoded protein is CASSLRTGHFPYEQYF.

The chain has TRBV4-1 and TRBJ1-1, with 7 nucleotides matching TRBD1. The V gene end was trimmed by 5 bases and the J gene end by 5 bases; junction bases not matched to a gene: 14. CDR1 is MGHRA, CDR2 YSYEKL, per germline. This CDR3 region has 16 residues. The CDR3: CASSSNSQGRGTEAFF. CDR3 bases: TGCGCCAGCAGCTCAAATTCACAGGGGCGAGGGACTGAAGCTTTCTTT.

This chain connects TRBV9 to TRBJ2-6; possibly TRBD1 for D (5 bases). Germline CDR1 reads SGDLS; CDR2 reads YYNGEE. The CDR3 runs to 16 residues. The V and J ends lost 3 bases and 4 bases respectively, with 14 bases between them. The CDR3 loop reads CASSGGGRNGANVLTF. The DNA of the CDR3 is TGTGCCAGCAGCGGGGGCGGCCGGAACGGGGCCAACGTCCTGACTTTC. The whole variable domain, remainder taken from reference TRBV9 and TRBJ2-6, is DSGVTQTPKHLITATGQRVTLRCSPRSGDLSVYWYQQSLDQGLQFLIQYYNGEERAKGNILERFSAQQFPDLHSELNLSSLELGDSALYFCASSGGGRNGANVLTFGAGSRLTVL.

This clone was detected only a few times. This chain connects TRBV30 to TRBJ1-2, with unresolved D. V was clipped by 3 bases and J by 4 bases, with 15 bases between them. CDR3 length equals 14 residues. From germline, CDR1 is GTSNPN and CDR2 SVGIG (reference sequence). CDR3 DNA: TGTGCCTGGAGGAGAGATGCGAGTTTCTATGGCTACACCTTC. Translated, it gives CAWRRDASFYGYTF.

This clone was recorded once. The J gene is TRBJ1-4, the V gene TRBV2; a possible D gene is TRBD1 (6 bases). Germline lookup yields CDR1 SNHLY and CDR2 FYNNEI. The CDR3 has 14 residues. The ends were cut back, 6 bases at V and 8 bases at J, with 16 bases in the middle. The CDR3 nucleotides read TGTGCCAGCAGGGACGACAGGCGTCGGGAAAAACTGTTTTTT. Amino acids: CASRDDRRREKLFF.

This chain uses TRBV5-4 with TRBJ1-3; D possibly corresponds to TRBD1 (6 bases). Between the trimmed V and J ends, which lost 6 bases and 0 bases, there was a span of 13 bases. This CDR3 contains 15 residues. The germline V gene encodes CDR1 SGHNT and CDR2 YYREEE (reference sequence). CDR3: CASTWGQGSGNTIYF. CDR3 sequence (DNA): TGTGCCAGCACCTGGGGGCAGGGCTCTGGAAACACCATATATTTT.

This chain uses TRBV18 with TRBJ1-3, with unresolved D. The V and J ends lost 5 bases and 0 bases respectively, with 17 bases between them. This CDR3 is built from 17 residues. The V gene's germline CDR1 is KGHSH and CDR2 LQKENI. The CDR3 spells CASSGLRDFSSGNTIYF. CDR3 bases: TGTGCCAGCTCAGGTCTTAGAGACTTCAGCTCTGGAAACACCATATATTTT.

The chain carries TRBV7-9 and TRBJ2-1; tentatively, D is TRBD2 (6 bases). Looked up from germline, CDR1 is SEHNR and CDR2 is FQNEAQ (reference sequence). The CDR3 is 15 residues long. V gave up 2 bases and J gave up 4 bases, with 12 bases separating them. The CDR3 DNA follows: TGTGCCAGCAGCTTACCCGGACTACAGTACAATGAGCAGTTCTTC. This encodes CASSLPGLQYNEQFF.

In DNA, the CDR3 is TGTGCCTGGAGTGTAGGGTGGGGACAGGGATCCGGGGAGCTGTTTTTT. As protein: CAWSVGWGQGSGELFF. The chain employs TRBV30 and TRBJ2-2; TRBD1 matches 9 bases. Trimming took 0 bases from V and 6 from J; bases not matched to a gene: 8. Germline CDR1 is GTSNPN and CDR2 is SVGIG (reference sequence). The CDR3 runs to 16 residues.

The rearrangement uses TRBV3-1 (or the pseudogene TRBV3-2) and TRBJ1-5; perhaps TRBD1 as D (6 bases). The CDR3 runs 14 residues. The V and J ends lost 8 bases and 5 bases respectively, with 16 bases between them. Germline lookup yields CDR1 LGHDT and CDR2 YNNKEL (reference sequence). The CDR3 nucleotides are TGTGCCAGCGGTCGGGGGGCGCGTGATCAGCCCCAGCATTTT. This gives the protein CASGRGARDQPQHF.

The V call is TRBV9, the J call TRBJ2-2; no firm D call. Deletions cut 0 bases from V and 6 bases from J, with 9 bases between. The V gene's germline CDR1 is SGDLS and CDR2 YYNGEE. The CDR3 is 14 residues long. CDR3 protein: CASSVDSVAGELFF. The CDR3 coding sequence is TGTGCCAGCAGCGTAGATAGTGTCGCCGGGGAGCTGTTTTTT.

The chain uses TRBV6-5 and TRBJ1-4; tentative D call: TRBD1 (5 bases). Germline loops: CDR1 MNHEY, CDR2 SVGAGI. CDR3 size: 13 residues. V shed 8 bases and J shed 4 bases, with 11 bases lying between them. CDR3 DNA: TGTGCCAGCTGTATGCAGGGTAATGAAAAACTGTTTTTT. Its protein is CASCMQGNEKLFF.

The rearrangement links TRBV9 to TRBJ2-3, with 9 bases lining up with TRBD2. With 4 bases clipped from V and 4 bases from J, the junction kept 7 bases outside the gene matches. The CDR3 is 15 residues long. Per germline, CDR1 SGDLS and CDR2 YYNGEE. The CDR3 DNA sequence: TGTGCCAGCAGCCCCCGGGGACTAGCCTCAGATACGCAGTATTTT. This sequence encodes CASSPRGLASDTQYF. The whole variable domain, filled in from reference TRBV9 and TRBJ2-3, reads DSGVTQTPKHLITATGQRVTLRCSPRSGDLSVYWYQQSLDQGLQFLIQYYNGEERAKGNILERFSAQQFPDLHSELNLSSLELGDSALYFCASSPRGLASDTQYFGPGTRLTVL.

The chain is built from TRBV6-5 and TRBJ1-5; TRBD1 aligns across 8 bases. CDR1 and CDR2 (germline): MNHEY, SVGAGI. The CDR3 has 13 residues. With 4 bases clipped from V and 5 bases from J, the junction kept 1 base outside the gene matches. The DNA for the CDR3 is TGTGCCAGCAGTTCAGGGGGCCATCAGCCCCAGCATTTT. The encoded protein is CASSSGGHQPQHF.

Only a few counts were recorded for this clone. The genes are TRBV5-4 and TRBJ2-5, with 14 positions matching TRBD2. The V gene's germline CDR1 is SGHNT and CDR2 YYREEE (reference sequence). J lost 1 base, V lost 3 bases, and 5 bases had no gene match. The CDR3 is made up of 17 amino acids. The CDR3 nucleotides are TGTGCCAGCAGCTCCCCGACTAGCGGGAGGGCCCAAGAGACCCAGTACTTC. Protein: CASSSPTSGRAQETQYF.

J is TRBJ1-5 and V is TRBV19, with TRBD1 matching over 7 bases. Trimming cost V 7 bases and J 4 bases; bases outside gene matches: 10. The length of the CDR3 is 15 residues. Germline CDR1 LNHDA, CDR2 SQIVND (reference sequence). CDR3 amino acids: CASTPTGTENQPQHF. Here the CDR3 DNA reads TGTGCCAGTACCCCCACTGGGACAGAAAATCAGCCCCAGCATTTT.

The chain employs TRBV19 and TRBJ1-2; the D gene is possibly TRBD1 (5 bases). V dropped 7 bases and J dropped 1 base, with 25 bases sitting between them. This CDR3 is 18 amino acids long. Germline CDR1 is LNHDA and CDR2 is SQIVND (reference sequence). CDR3: CASTPPVPGGRVNYGYTF. The CDR3, as DNA: TGTGCCAGTACCCCCCCGGTACCGGGAGGCAGGGTTAACTATGGCTACACCTTC.

The chain has TRBV18 and TRBJ1-5, with D perhaps matching TRBD1 (5 bases). Germline V gene lookup returns CDR1 KGHSH and CDR2 LQKENI. This CDR3 spans 15 amino acids. Trimming shortened V by 8 bases and J by 2 bases, and 16 bases separated the two germline ends. The CDR3 region has the DNA TGTGCCAGCACCCCGGGCGGGGCCGGCAATCAGCCCCAGCATTTT. Translated, it gives CASTPGGAGNQPQHF.

The V and J genes are TRBV15 and TRBJ2-7; D ambiguous. CDR1 and CDR2 (germline): LNHNV, YYDKDF (reference sequence). The CDR3 spans 11 residues. Trimming took off 6 bases at V and 6 bases at J, with 9 bases between the two ends. This chain's CDR3 is CATSRLGEQYF. CDR3 DNA sequence: TGTGCCACCAGTAGACTCGGCGAGCAGTACTTC.

A few counts support this clone. The chain links TRBV6-1 to TRBJ1-4, with D unresolved. Germline V gene data show CDR1 as MNHNS and CDR2 as SASEGT. The CDR3 spans 14 residues. The V end was cut by 0 bases, the J end by 8 bases, with 10 bases between. The CDR3 loop is CASSEAYQEEKLFF. The CDR3, as DNA: TGTGCCAGCAGTGAAGCGTATCAGGAAGAAAAACTGTTTTTT.

V usage is TRBV19 and J usage is TRBJ1-5; 7 positions agree with TRBD1. The CDR3 extends over 15 amino acids. CDR1 and CDR2 from the germline V gene are LNHDA and SQIVND (reference sequence). V lost 3 bases and J lost 3; bases outside the gene matches: 5. In DNA form, the CDR3 reads TGTGCCAGTAGTATTTGGCAGGGGGTCAATCAGCCCCAGCATTTT. Residues: CASSIWQGVNQPQHF.

The chain carries TRBV11-3 and TRBJ2-2; 8 bases line up with TRBD1. The CDR3 has 15 residues. After removal of 6 bases from V and 0 bases from J, the junction contained 3 bases not matched to a gene. CDR1 and CDR2 from the germline V gene are SGHNT and YENEEA. In DNA, the CDR3 is TGTGCCAGCAGTTCGGACAGGGCGAACACCGGGGAGCTGTTTTTT. Translated: CASSSDRANTGELFF.